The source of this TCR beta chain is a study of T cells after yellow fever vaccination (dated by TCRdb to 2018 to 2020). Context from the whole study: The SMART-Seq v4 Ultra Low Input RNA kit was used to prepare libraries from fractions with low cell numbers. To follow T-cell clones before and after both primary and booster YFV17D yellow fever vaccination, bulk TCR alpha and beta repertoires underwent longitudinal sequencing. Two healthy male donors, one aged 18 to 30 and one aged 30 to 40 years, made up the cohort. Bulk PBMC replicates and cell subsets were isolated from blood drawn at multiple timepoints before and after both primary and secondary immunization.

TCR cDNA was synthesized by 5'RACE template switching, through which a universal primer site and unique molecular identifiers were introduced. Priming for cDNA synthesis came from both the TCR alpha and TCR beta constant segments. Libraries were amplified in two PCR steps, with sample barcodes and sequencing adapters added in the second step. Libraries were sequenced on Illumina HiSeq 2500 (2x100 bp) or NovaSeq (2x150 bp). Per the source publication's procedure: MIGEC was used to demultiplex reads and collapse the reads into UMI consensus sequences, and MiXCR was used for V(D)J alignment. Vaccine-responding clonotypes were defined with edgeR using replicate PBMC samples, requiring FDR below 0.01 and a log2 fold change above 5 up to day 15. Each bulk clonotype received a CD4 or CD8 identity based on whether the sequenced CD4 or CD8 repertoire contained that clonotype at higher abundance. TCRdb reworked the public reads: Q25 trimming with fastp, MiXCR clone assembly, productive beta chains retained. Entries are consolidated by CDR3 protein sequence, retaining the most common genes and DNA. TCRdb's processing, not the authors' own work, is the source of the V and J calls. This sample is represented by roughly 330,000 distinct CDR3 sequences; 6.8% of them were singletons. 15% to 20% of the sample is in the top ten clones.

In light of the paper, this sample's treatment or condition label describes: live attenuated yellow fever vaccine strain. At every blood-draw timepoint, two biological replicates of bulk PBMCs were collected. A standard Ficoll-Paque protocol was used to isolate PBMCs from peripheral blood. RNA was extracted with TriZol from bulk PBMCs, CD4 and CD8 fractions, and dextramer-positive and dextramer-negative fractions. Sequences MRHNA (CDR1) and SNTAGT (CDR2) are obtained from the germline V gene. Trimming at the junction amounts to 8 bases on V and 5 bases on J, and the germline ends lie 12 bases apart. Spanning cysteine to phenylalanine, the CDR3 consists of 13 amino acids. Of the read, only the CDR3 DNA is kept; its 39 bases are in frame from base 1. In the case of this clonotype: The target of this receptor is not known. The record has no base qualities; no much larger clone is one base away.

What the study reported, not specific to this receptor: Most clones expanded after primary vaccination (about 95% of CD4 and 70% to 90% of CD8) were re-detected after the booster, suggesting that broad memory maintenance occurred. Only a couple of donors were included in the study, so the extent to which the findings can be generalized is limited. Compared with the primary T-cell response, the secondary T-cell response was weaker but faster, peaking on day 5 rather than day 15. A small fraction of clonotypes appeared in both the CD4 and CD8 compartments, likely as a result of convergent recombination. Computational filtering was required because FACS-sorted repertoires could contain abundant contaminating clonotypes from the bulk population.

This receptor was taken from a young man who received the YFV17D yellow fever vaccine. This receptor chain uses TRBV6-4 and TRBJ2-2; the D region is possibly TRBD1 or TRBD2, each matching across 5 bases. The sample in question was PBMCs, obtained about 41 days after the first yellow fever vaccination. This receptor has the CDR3 CASGPGHTGELFF. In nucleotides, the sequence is TGTGCCAGCGGCCCGGGGCATACCGGGGAGCTGTTTTTT.